The TCR beta chain under discussion was sequenced for a study of low-dose radiotherapy and immunotherapy resistance in tumors. Gene-specific TRAV and TRBV primers were used for first-strand cDNA, covering alpha and beta chains. TCRs were amplified for around 21 PCR cycles with a constant-region primer and V-primer adapter. Using its own MiXCR run on the reads, TCRdb lists one record per CDR3 protein. This sample yields about 60,000 distinct CDR3 sequences, of which 20% to 25% are seen a single time; 5.7% belongs to the top ten. At least ten counts were recorded for this clonotype. Described time point: before trial treatment. Germline CDR1 and CDR2: SGHDN and FVKESK. The CDR3 runs 16 residues. Trimming stripped 4 bases from V and 0 bases from J, with 13 bases between.

This specimen was PBMCs, taken before treatment. The sequence came from a male donor with prostate cancer. The chain is built from TRBV14 and TRBJ2-1, with D uncertain. The CDR3 bases are TGTGCCAGCAGCCCCAATTCACTGAGCTCCTACAATGAGCAGTTCTTC. Amino acids: CASSPNSLSSYNEQFF.